This T cell receptor (beta chain) was sequenced for a study of shared clonotypes between healthy human individuals. Terminally differentiated effector memory CD45RA+ cells were left out of the naive CD8 fraction, which was CD45RO-negative and positively selected for CCR7. CDR3 size: 12 residues. CDR1 is SGHTA and CDR2 is FQGNSA in the germline V gene. Trimming stripped 1 base from V and 4 bases from J, with 5 bases between. As regards this clone: The same CDR3 can be traced to other DNA sequences in this sample.

The protocol was immunoSEQ multiplex PCR, while the TCRdb copy is restricted to in-frame clones and leaves out a portion. This sample has 2 million to 2.5 million clones; roughly 94% occur once, and the top ten carry 1.1%. Sequencing was performed on naive CD8+ T cells sorted from blood. The chain is built from TRBV7-2 and TRBJ2-7; D is unclear. This receptor was obtained from a man aged 18 to 30 in good health. The CDR3 DNA reads TGTGCCAGCAGCTTAGGTGCGTACGAGCAGTACTTC. This sequence encodes CASSLGAYEQYF.